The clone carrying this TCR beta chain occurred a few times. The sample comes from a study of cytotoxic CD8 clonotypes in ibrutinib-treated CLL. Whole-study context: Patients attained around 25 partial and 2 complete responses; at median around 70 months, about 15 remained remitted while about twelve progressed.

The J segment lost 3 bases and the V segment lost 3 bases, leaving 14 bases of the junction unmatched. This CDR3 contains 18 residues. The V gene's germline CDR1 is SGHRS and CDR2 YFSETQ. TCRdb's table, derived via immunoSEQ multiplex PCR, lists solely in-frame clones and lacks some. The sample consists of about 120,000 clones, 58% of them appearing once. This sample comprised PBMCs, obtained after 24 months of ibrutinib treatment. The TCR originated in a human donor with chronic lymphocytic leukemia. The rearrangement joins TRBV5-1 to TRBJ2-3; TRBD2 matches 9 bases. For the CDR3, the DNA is TGCGCCAGCAGCTCCCTGACAGCGGGGGGCCCTAAAACAGATACGCAGTATTTT. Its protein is CASSSLTAGGPKTDTQYF.